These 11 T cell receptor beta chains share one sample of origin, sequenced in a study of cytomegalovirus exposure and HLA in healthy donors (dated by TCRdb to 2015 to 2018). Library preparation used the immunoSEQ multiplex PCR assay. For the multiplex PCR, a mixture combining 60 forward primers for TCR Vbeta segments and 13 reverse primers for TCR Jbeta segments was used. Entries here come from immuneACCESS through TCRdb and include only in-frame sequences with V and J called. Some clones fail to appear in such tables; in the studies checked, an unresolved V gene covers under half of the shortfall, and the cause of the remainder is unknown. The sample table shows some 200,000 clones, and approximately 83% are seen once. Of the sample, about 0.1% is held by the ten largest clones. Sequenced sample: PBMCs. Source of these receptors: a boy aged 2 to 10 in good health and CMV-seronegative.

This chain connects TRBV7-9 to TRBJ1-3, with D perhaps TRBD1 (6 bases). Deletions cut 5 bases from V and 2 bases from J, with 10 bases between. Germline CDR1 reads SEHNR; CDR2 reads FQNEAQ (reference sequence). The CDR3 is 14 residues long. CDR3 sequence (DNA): TGTGCCAGCAGCCGGGGGGCGGCTGGAAACACCATATATTTT. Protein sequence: CASSRGAAGNTIYF.

The chain's CDR3 is CASSLGANYNEQFF. The CDR3 DNA reads as TGTGCCAGCAGCTTAGGGGCTAACTACAATGAGCAGTTCTTC. The chain uses TRBV7-2 and TRBJ2-1; D unresolved. The CDR3 runs 14 residues. V lost 1 base and J lost 3, with 7 bases in between. CDR1 and CDR2 from the germline V gene are SGHTA and FQGNSA.

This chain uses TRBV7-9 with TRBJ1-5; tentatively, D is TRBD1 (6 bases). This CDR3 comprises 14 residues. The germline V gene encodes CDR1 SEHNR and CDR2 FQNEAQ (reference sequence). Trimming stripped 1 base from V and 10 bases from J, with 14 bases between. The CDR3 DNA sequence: TGTGCCAGCAGCTTAGGAGGGGGAGGGGAACCCCAGCATTTT. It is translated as CASSLGGGGEPQHF.

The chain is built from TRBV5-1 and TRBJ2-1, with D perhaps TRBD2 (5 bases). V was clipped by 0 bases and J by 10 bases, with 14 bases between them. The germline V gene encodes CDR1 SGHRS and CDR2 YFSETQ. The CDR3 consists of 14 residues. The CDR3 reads CASSLVTGIGEQFF. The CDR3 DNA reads TGCGCCAGCAGCTTGGTGACGGGGATTGGGGAGCAGTTCTTC.

CDR3 sequence: CASSPKPPDTQYF. CDR3 in DNA: TGTGCCAGCAGCCCTAAGCCACCAGATACGCAGTATTTT. The V and J genes are TRBV7-3 and TRBJ2-3; D is unclear. Deletions cut 5 bases from V and 4 bases from J, with 10 bases between. The CDR3 extends over 13 amino acids. Per germline, CDR1 SGHTA and CDR2 FQGTGA.

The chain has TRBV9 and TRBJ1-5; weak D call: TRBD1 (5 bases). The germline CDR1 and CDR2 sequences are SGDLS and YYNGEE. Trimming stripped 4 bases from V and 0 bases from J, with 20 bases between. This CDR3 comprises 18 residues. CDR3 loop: CASSQTATLFYSNQPQHF. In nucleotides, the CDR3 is TGTGCCAGCAGCCAGACAGCTACTTTATTTTATAGCAATCAGCCCCAGCATTTT.

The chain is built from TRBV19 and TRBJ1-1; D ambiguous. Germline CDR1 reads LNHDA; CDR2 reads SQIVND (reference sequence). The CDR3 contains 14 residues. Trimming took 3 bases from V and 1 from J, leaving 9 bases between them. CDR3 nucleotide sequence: TGTGCCAGTAGTATTCAACACCGGAACACTGAAGCTTTCTTT. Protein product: CASSIQHRNTEAFF.

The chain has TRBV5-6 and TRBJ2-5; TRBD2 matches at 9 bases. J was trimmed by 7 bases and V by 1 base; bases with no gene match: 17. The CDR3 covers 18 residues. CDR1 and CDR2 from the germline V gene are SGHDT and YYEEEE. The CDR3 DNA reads TGTGCCAGCAGCTTGATGGCTAGCGGGGACCTACTCAGAAGGACCCAGTACTTC. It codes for CASSLMASGDLLRRTQYF.

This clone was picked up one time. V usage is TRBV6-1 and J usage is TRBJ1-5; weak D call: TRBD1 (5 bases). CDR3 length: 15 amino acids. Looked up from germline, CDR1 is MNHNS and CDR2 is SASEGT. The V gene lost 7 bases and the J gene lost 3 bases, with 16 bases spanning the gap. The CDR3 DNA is TGTGCCAGCACCCCCTTCCGGGACTCCAATCAGCCCCAGCATTTT. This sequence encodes CASTPFRDSNQPQHF.

CDR3 in amino acids: CARSRTGKNIQYF. CDR3 sequence (DNA): TGTGCCAGAAGCCGGACAGGGAAAAACATTCAGTACTTC. The chain joins TRBV5-3 to TRBJ2-4; 8 bases agree with TRBD1. TRBV5-3 falls under the ORF class, with uncertain function. The V and J ends lost 4 bases and 4 bases, in that order; junction bases with no gene match: 1. The CDR3 loop spans 13 amino acids.

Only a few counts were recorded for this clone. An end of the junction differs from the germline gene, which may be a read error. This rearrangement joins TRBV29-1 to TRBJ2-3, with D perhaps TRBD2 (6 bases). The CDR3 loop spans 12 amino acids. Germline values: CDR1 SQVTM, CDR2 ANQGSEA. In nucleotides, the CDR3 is TGTAGTCCGACTAGACTACCAGATACGCAGTATTTT. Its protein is CSPTRLPDTQYF.